One T cell receptor (beta chain) is described in this entry. The junction shows a germline mismatch at one end, possibly a read error. The source of the sample is a study of blood T cells in healthy people across ages. The CDR3 length is 15 residues. Germline V gene data show CDR1 as SGHDN and CDR2 as FVKESK. A J-beta primer mix and a sample-barcoded 5' primer were used in a second PCR of roughly 6 to 11 cycles. No fewer than 3 million CDR3-containing paired-end reads came from each sample. TCRdb passed the 5' RACE reads through MiXCR, listing each CDR3 protein once. The data contain 1.5 million to 2 million distinct CDR3 sequences, roughly 30% of them singletons.

The chain joins TRBV14 to TRBJ2-1; possibly TRBD2 for D (5 bases). Sequencing was done on a sample of blood. The source is a woman aged 25-40 years in good health. For the CDR3, the DNA is TGTGTCAGCAGCCAAGCTCTAGCAGACTACAATGAGCAGTTCTTC. Translating gives CVSSQALADYNEQFF.